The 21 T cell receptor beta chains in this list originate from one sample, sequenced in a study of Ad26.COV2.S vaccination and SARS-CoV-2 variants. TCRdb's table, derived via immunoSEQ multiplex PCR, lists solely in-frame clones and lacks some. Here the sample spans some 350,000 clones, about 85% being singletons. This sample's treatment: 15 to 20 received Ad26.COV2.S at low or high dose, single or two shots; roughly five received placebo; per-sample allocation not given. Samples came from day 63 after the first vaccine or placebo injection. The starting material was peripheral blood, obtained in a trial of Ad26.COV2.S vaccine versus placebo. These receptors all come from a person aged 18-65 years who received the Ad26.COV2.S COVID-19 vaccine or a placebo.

The CDR3 here is CASRLTGAYIEPQHF. CDR3 in DNA: TGTGCCAGCAGGCTGACAGGGGCCTACATCGAGCCCCAGCATTTT. The chain employs TRBV28 and TRBJ1-5, with TRBD1 matching over 8 bases. The CDR3 has 15 residues. V shed 6 bases, J shed 8 bases, and the junction held 12 bases outside the gene matches. From germline, CDR1 is MDHEN and CDR2 SYDVKM.

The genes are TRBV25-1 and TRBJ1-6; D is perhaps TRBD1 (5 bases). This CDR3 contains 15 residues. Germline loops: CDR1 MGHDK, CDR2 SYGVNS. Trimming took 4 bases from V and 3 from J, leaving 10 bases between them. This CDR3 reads CASSVGRLYNSPLHF. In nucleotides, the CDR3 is TGTGCCAGCAGTGTGGGACGGCTCTATAATTCACCCCTCCACTTT.

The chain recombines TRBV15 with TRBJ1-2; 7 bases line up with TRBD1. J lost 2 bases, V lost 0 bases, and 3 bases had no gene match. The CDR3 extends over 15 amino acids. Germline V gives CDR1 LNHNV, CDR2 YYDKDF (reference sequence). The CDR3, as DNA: TGTGCCACCAGCAGAGAAGCAGGGGGAAACTATGGCTACACCTTC. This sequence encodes CATSREAGGNYGYTF.

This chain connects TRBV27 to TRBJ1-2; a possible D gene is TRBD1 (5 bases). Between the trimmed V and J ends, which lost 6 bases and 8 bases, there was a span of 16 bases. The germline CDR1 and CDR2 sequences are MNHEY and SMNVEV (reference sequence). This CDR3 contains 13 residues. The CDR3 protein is CASSPTSGSGYTF. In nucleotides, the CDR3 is TGTGCCAGCAGCCCAACGTCAGGGTCGGGCTACACCTTC.

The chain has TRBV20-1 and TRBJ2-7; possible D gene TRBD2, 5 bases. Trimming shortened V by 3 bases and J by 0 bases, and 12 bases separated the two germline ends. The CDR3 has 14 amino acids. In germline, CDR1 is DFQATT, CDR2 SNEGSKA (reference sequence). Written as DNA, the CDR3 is TGCAGTGCTAGTGGCTCGGGAAGCTCCTACGAGCAGTACTTC. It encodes CSASGSGSSYEQYF.

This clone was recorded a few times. The CDR3 coding sequence is TGTGCCAGCTCACCACGGGGGCTTGGGGAGACCCAGTACTTC. This translates into CASSPRGLGETQYF. The J gene is TRBJ2-5, the V gene TRBV18, with D perhaps matching TRBD1 (6 bases). V dropped 1 base and J dropped 5 bases, with 11 bases sitting between them. The germline gives CDR1 KGHSH, CDR2 LQKENI. The CDR3 runs 14 residues.

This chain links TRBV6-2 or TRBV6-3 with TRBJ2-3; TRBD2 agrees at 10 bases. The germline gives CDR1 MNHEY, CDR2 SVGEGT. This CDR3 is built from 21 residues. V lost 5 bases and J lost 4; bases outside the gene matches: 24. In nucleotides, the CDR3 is TGTGCCAGCAGTACCCCCCCGCGTCTAGCGGGAGATTCGTACAACCCAGATACGCAGTATTTT. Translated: CASSTPPRLAGDSYNPDTQYF.

Here the CDR3 reads CASRPLAGGTGELFF. CDR3 nucleotides: TGTGCCAGCAGGCCTCTGGCAGGGGGGACCGGGGAGCTGTTTTTT. This chain connects TRBV27 to TRBJ2-2; possible D gene TRBD1, 7 bases. The CDR3 runs 15 residues. The ends were cut back, 6 bases at V and 5 bases at J, with 16 bases in the middle. Germline V gene data show CDR1 as MNHEY and CDR2 as SMNVEV (reference sequence).

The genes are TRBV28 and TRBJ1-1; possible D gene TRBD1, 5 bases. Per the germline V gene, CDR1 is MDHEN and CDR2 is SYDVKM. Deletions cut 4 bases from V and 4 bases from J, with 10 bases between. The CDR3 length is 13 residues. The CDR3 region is CASSSQGATEAFF. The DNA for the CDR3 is TGTGCCAGCAGTTCCCAGGGTGCCACTGAAGCTTTCTTT.

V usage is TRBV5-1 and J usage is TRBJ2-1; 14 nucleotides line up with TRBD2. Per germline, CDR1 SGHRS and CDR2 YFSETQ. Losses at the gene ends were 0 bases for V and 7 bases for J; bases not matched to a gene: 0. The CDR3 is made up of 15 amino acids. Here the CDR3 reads CASSLGTSGRNEQFF. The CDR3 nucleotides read TGCGCCAGCAGCTTGGGGACTAGCGGGAGGAATGAGCAGTTCTTC.

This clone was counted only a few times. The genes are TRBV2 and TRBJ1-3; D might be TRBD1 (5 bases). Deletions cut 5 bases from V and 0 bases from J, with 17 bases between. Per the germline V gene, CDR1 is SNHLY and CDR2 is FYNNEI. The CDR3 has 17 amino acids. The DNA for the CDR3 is TGTGCCAGCAGTCAAAGTGGGGGACCGCGCTCTGGAAACACCATATATTTT. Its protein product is CASSQSGGPRSGNTIYF.

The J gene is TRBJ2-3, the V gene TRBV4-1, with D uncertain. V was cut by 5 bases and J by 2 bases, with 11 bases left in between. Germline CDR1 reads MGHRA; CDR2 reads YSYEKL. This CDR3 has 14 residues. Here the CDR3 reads CASSRLGPTDTQYF. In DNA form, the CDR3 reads TGCGCCAGCAGCAGGCTAGGCCCCACAGATACGCAGTATTTT.

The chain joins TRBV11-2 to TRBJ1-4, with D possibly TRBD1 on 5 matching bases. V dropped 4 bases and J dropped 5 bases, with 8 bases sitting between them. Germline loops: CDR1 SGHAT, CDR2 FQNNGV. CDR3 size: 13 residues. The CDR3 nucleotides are TGTGCCAGCAGCTACGACAGAAATGAAAAACTGTTTTTT. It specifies CASSYDRNEKLFF.

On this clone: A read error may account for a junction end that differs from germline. This chain's CDR3 is CAASRGVSGEAKNIQYF. In nucleotides, the CDR3 is TGTGCCGCCAGCAGAGGAGTATCGGGGGAAGCCAAAAACATTCAGTACTTC. The genes are TRBV15 and TRBJ2-4; D is perhaps TRBD2 (6 bases). From germline, CDR1 is LNHNV and CDR2 YYDKDF (reference sequence). This CDR3 spans 17 amino acids.

Here the CDR3 reads CASSRLAGGINEQFF. The CDR3 coding sequence is TGTGCCAGCAGCAGACTAGCGGGAGGAATAAATGAGCAGTTCTTC. The chain recombines TRBV6-4 with TRBJ2-1; TRBD2 matches at 13 bases. Losses at the gene ends were 6 bases for V and 7 bases for J; bases not matched to a gene: 6. Per the germline V gene, CDR1 is MRHNA and CDR2 is SNTAGT. The CDR3 runs 15 residues.

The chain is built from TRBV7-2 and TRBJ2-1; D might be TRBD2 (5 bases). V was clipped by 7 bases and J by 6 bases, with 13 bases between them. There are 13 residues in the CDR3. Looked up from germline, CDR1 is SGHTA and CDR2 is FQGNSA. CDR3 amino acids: CASTYDYSNEQFF. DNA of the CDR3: TGTGCCAGCACTTACGACTACTCCAATGAGCAGTTCTTC.

CDR3 sequence: CASSYPKGRTGALEQYF. The CDR3 coding sequence is TGTGCCAGCAGTTACCCGAAAGGGAGGACAGGGGCTCTTGAGCAGTACTTC. The chain combines TRBV6-2 or TRBV6-3 with TRBJ2-7; TRBD1 matches 9 bases. The CDR3 has 17 residues. J gave up 7 bases and V 2 bases, and 15 bases lay outside the gene matches. Per the germline V gene, CDR1 is MNHEY and CDR2 is SVGEGT.

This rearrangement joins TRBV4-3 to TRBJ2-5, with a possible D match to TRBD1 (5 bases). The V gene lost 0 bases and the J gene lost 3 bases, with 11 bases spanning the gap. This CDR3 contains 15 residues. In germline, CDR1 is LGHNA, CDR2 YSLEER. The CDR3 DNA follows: TGCGCCAGCAGCCAAGATTTTTACAGGAAAGAGACCCAGTACTTC. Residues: CASSQDFYRKETQYF.

CDR3 nucleotide sequence: TGTGCCAGCAGTCGCAGGGGGACAGGCCTTACTGAGTATAGCTCCTACGAGCAGTACTTC. Protein product: CASSRRGTGLTEYSSYEQYF. The J gene is TRBJ2-7, the V gene TRBV27, with 8 positions matching TRBD1. Germline loops: CDR1 MNHEY, CDR2 SMNVEV (reference sequence). The ends lost 5 bases at V and 0 bases at J; junction bases unmatched: 21. The CDR3 runs to 20 residues.

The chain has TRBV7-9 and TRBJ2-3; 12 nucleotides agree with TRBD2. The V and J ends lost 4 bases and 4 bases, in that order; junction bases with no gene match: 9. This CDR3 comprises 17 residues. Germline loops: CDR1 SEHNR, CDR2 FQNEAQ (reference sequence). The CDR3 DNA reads TGTGCCAGCAGCTCCGAGCGGAGACTAGCGGGAGCAGATACGCAGTATTTT. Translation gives CASSSERRLAGADTQYF.

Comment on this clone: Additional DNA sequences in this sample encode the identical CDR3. The CDR3 loop is CASSFRGYNEQFF. The CDR3 coding sequence is TGTGCCAGCAGTTTCAGGGGATACAATGAGCAGTTCTTC. The J gene is TRBJ2-1, the V gene TRBV27, with a weak D call TRBD1 (6 bases). The CDR3 covers 13 residues. The ends were cut back, 3 bases at V and 4 bases at J, with 7 bases in the middle. Germline V gene lookup returns CDR1 MNHEY and CDR2 SMNVEV (reference sequence).